The present TCR beta chain was sequenced within a study of post-analysis software for immune sequencing data. Study context: Included courses were relapsing-remitting and secondary progressive multiple sclerosis; progressive-relapsing multiple sclerosis was also included. Overall study findings and caveats: Higher frequency in patients than in controls was seen for five TRBV segments, with TRBV5-6, TRBV5-1 and TRBV20-1 among them. Those with multiple sclerosis, the patient group, showed significantly lower normalized Chao1 diversity than controls. Batch-matched samples strongly co-clustered by F measure.

Every TCR beta cDNA library bore unique molecular identifiers. Roughly 0.5 million cDNA molecules were obtained from roughly 1.1 to 9.2 million T cells. Via MiXCR, TCRdb re-called the PCR reads, giving one row per CDR3 protein. Of 380,000 or so distinct CDR3 sequences listed, less than 40% are singletons. V was cut by 5 bases and J by 1 base, with 15 bases left in between. CDR1 and CDR2 (germline): SEHNR, FQNEAQ (reference sequence). This CDR3 is 16 amino acids long. As for this clonotype: Its antigen remains unknown.

The source of this sequence is a girl aged 5 to 17 with multiple sclerosis. The chain combines TRBV7-9 with TRBJ1-5; TRBD1 is a possible D gene (5 bases). Sequencing was done on a sample of blood. The CDR3 reads CASSRGTALSNQPQHF. The CDR3 DNA reads as TGTGCCAGCAGCCGGGGGACCGCCTTAAGCAATCAGCCCCAGCATTTT.